This T cell receptor beta chain was obtained from a study of T cell clones after liver transplantation (dated by TCRdb to about 2019). As for the study more broadly: The samples were obtained from ITN030ST, a randomized trial that attempted immunosuppression withdrawal within 2 years after liver transplantation. A cohort of 8 liver transplant recipients was studied, of whom 3 were classified as tolerant and 5 as non-tolerant. To count as tolerant, a recipient had to stay completely off immunosuppression for at least one year without liver enzymes climbing beyond twice the upper limit of normal. As an antigen-independent comparator for donor-reactive sequences, third party-reactive TCRbeta sequences were also identified from pre-transplant MLRs. Donor-reactive T cell clones were identified by TCRbeta sequencing following a pre-transplant mixed lymphocyte reaction and were subsequently tracked in post-transplant blood. Subjects received no induction therapy and standard immunosuppression until randomization at 12-24 months post-transplant. Blood samples were taken pre-transplant, pre-randomization before withdrawal, and post-randomization after full withdrawal or failed withdrawal. Three of the eight recipients were HCV-positive; the others were transplanted for non-autoimmune, non-viral indications. Summary of the overall study and its limitations: Because allograft tissue specimens were not available, migration of donor-reactive T cells into the graft, rather than deletion, may have occurred. In most of the 8 subjects, regardless of tolerance or HCV status, circulating donor-reactive CD4 TCRbeta sequences dropped significantly post-transplant. Donor-reactive sequences declined more than third party-reactive ones, suggesting partial antigen-specific deletion unrelated to withdrawal success. In a couple of subjects, low numbers of available donor cells limited the measurable donor-reactive repertoire. Conclusions were preliminary, limited by small, heterogeneous patient numbers and non-standardized post-transplant time points. When repertoire turnover was taken into account, detection of donor-reactive sequences was significantly reduced in 7 of 8 subjects for CD4 and in 8 of 8 subjects for CD8.

Counted from cysteine to phenylalanine, this CDR3 has 14 amino acids. The DNA shown is the 42-base CDR3, in frame from base 1. CDR1 and CDR2 are drawn from the germline V gene: SGHTA, FQGNSA. V loses 5 bases, J loses 4 bases, and the germline ends lie 13 bases apart. High-throughput TCRbeta CDR3 sequencing of frozen genomic DNA was performed by immunoSEQ, including PCR amplification, mapping, bias correction and internal controls. Per the authors' processing: Only productive rearrangements were retained, and each unique TCRbeta sequence was defined by its CDR3 nucleotide sequence together with its V and J gene. For a sequence to be called donor-reactive, it needed a frequency of at least 0.01% and at least 5-fold expansion in CFSE-low cells compared with unstimulated pre-transplant cells. Minimum frequency thresholds were set for each subject on the basis of the unstimulated sample with the lowest template count, so that a detection power of at least 90% was ensured. Repertoire turnover was measured by Jensen-Shannon divergence between the top 1000 TCRbeta sequences post- and pre-transplant. Changes in detection of donor-reactive sequences were assessed with two-sided Fisher's exact tests. TCRdb took over this immuneACCESS table, retaining in-frame rearrangements with V and J assigned. Such tables are incomplete; in checked studies, under half of the missing clones stem from an unresolved V gene, and the remainder is unexplained. The V and J calls and clone size come from that table; D and trimming were worked out from the DNA. The sample contains around 110,000 clones, approximately 90% of them found a single time. 0.65% to 0.85% of the sample is held by the ten biggest clonotypes.

Comments on this clone: Its antigen remains unidentified. No clone much larger than this one lies a single base away; base qualities are absent.

Unstimulated PBMCs, after thawing, were stained for CD3, CD4 and CD8 and then FACS-sorted into CD3+CD4+ and CD3+CD8+ populations. All 8 studied subjects were randomized to withdrawal of immunosuppression. The Qiagen DNeasy Blood and Tissue Kit was used to isolate genomic DNA. This sequence uses TRBV7-2 and TRBJ2-3; matching of 5 bases hints at TRBD1 as the D gene. This receptor was taken from a human patient who received a liver transplant. After a transplant, the donor of the graft may account for some T cells. This material consisted of CD4+ T cells from blood, taken 12 months after liver transplant. The CDR3 sequence is CASSHTDTADTQYF. The DNA sequence is given as TGTGCCAGCAGCCACACGGACACGGCAGATACGCAGTATTTT.